In its sample, the clone carrying this T cell receptor beta chain was seen a few times. Germline V gene data show CDR1 as SGHVS and CDR2 as FNYEAQ. The CDR3 sequence is 16 residues long. Trimming shortened V by 5 bases and J by 3 bases, and 19 bases separated the two germline ends. The data were taken from a study of control samples from healthy donors and cancer patients. Repertoires were generated with immunoSEQ multiplex PCR, while TCRdb's copy carries only in-frame clones and drops some. The sample carries 100,000 to 150,000 clones, 80% to 95% recorded once. J is TRBJ2-5 and V is TRBV7-6; D call uncertain. The TCR sequence derives from a man between 18 and 35 years old in good health. What was sequenced was blood. The CDR3 nucleotides are TGTGCCAGCAGCCAAGGTCATCGAACGGTAAAAGAGACCCAGTACTTC. Amino acids: CASSQGHRTVKETQYF. Drawing the rest from reference TRBV7-6 and TRBJ2-5, the complete variable domain is GAGVSQSPRYKVTKRGQDVALRCDPISGHVSLYWYRQALGQGPEFLTYFNYEAQQDKSGLPNDRFSAERPEGSISTLTIQRTEQRDSAMYRCASSQGHRTVKETQYFGPGTRLLVL.